This TCR beta chain emerged from a study of cytomegalovirus exposure and HLA in healthy donors. Produced via immunoSEQ multiplex PCR; TCRdb's table is partial and in-frame only. The data contain 78,000 or so clones, around 94% of them singletons. On this clone: Its antigen is currently unknown.

Germline assignment: CDR1 MDHEN and CDR2 SYDVKM. This CDR3 is built from 13 residues. V lost 6 bases to trimming and J lost 4 bases, with 9 bases between them. Study results and caveats: In vitro work confirmed that a few CMV-associated chains recognize CMV antigens. Overall, around 160 TCR beta chains were annotated as cytomegalovirus-associated.

The chain combines TRBV28 with TRBJ1-4; maybe TRBD1 (6 bases). Sequenced sample: PBMCs. The receptor's source is a woman aged 18-29 years in good health and CMV-seropositive. The CDR3 here is CASRAQGNEKLFF. The CDR3 region has the DNA TGTGCCAGCAGGGCACAGGGTAATGAAAAACTGTTTTTT. The full variable domain, its missing parts supplied by reference TRBV28 and TRBJ1-4, is DVKVTQSSRYLVKRTGEKVFLECVQDMDHENMFWYRQDPGLGLRLIYFSYDVKMKEKGDIPEGYSVSREKKERFSLILESASTNQTSMYLCASRAQGNEKLFFGSGTQLSVL.